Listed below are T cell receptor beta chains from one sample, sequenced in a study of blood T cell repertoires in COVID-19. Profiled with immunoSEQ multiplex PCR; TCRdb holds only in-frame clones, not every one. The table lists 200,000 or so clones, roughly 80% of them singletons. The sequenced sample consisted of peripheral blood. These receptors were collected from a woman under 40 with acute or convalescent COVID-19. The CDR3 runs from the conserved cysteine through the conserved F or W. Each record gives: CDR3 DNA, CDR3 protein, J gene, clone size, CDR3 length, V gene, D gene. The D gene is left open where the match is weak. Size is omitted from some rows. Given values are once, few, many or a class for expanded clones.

TGTGCCAGCGGACAGGGAACTCAGCCCCAGCATTTT,CASGQGTQPQHF,TRBJ1-5,NA,12,TRBV7-2,TRBD1
TGTGCCAGCAGCCCACTAGGACTAGCTAACTATGGCTACACCTTC,CASSPLGLANYGYTF,TRBJ1-2,NA,15,TRBV7-9,NA
TGCGCCAGCAGCCCAAACAGACCGAACACCGGGGAGCTGTTTTTT,CASSPNRPNTGELFF,TRBJ2-2,NA,15,TRBV5-1,NA
TGTGCCAGCAGCTTAGAATTCGGGTCTCCCTACGAGCAGTACTTC,CASSLEFGSPYEQYF,TRBJ2-7,NA,15,TRBV7-6,NA
TGTGCCAGCAGCTTAGTTCAGGGACTGTATAGCAATCAGCCCCAGCATTTT,CASSLVQGLYSNQPQHF,TRBJ1-5,few,17,TRBV7-2,NA
TGTGCCAGCAGCCAACCCAGGATAAAGAACACCGGGGAGCTGTTTTTT,CASSQPRIKNTGELFF,TRBJ2-2,once,16,TRBV7-2,NA
TGTGCCATCAGTGACTCGGTGGGGGCCTCTGAAGCTTTCTTT,CAISDSVGASEAFF,TRBJ1-1,NA,14,TRBV10-3,NA
TGTGCCAGCAGCTTCGAAAGGATATTCGAGGCCACCATATATTTT,CASSFERIFEATIYF,TRBJ1-3,once,15,TRBV7-9,NA
TGTGCCAGCAGTTCGCCAGGGCAAAATTCACCCCTCCACTTT,CASSSPGQNSPLHF,TRBJ1-6,few,14,TRBV28,NA
TGTGCCAGCAGCTCGGGACTAGCGAATGAGCAGTTCTTC,CASSSGLANEQFF,TRBJ2-1,NA,13,TRBV7-8,TRBD2